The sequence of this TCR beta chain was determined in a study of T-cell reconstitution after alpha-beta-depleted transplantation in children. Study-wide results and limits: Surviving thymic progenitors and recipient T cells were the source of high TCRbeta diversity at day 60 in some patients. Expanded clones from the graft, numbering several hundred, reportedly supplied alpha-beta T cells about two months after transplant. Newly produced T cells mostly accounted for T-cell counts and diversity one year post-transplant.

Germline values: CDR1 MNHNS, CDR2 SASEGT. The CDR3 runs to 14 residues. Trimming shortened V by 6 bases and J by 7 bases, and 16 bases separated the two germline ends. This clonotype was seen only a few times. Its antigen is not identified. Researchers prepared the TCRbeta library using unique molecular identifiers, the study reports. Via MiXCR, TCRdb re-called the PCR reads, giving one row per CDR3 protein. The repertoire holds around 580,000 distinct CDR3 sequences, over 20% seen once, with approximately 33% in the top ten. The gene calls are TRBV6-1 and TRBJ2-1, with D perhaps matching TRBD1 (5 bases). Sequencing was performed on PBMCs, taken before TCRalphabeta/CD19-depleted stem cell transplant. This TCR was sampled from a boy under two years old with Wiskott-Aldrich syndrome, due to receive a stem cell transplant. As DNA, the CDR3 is TGTGCCAGCAGCTCAAAGCTAGGGGCAAATGAGCAGTTCTTC. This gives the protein CASSSKLGANEQFF.